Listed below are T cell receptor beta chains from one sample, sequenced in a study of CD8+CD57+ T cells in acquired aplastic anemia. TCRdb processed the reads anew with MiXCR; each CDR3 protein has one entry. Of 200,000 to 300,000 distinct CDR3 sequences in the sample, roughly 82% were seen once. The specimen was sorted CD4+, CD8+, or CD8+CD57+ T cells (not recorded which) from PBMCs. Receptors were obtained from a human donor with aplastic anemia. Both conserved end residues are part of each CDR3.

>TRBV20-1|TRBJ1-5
CSASKALSNRQPQHF
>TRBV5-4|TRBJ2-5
CASSPGGEQETQYF
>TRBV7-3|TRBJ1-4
CAGRGAPGETVFF
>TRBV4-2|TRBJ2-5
CASNYYSETQYF
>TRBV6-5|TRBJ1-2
CASSLTGSSYGYTF
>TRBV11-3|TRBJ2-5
CASSLGAVKETQYF
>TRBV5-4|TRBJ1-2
CASSHGQGADYGYTF
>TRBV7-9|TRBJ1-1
CANEVGAYLDAPYF
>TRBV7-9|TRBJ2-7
CASSFERNGGGDDEQYF
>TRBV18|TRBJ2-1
CASSPRGQSLWNEQFF
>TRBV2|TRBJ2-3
CSGSVGSDTQYF
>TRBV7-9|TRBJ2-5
CASSLVRARVTYEF
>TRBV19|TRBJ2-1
CASSLAGGTDQEQQFF
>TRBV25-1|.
CASSYQAEQFF
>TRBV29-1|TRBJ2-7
CSVRLAGYEQYF
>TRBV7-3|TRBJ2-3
CASSLAPGGDTHHF
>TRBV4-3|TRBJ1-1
CASSQDPGTQGAFF
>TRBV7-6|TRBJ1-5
CASSSSADQPQHF
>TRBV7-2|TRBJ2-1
CASSLAGGPYNQHFF
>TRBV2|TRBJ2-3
CTSGLAGTDTQYF
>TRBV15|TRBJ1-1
CATRVTKNTEAFF
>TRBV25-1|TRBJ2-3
CASSVGPITDTQYF
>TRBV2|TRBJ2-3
CASTQVDTQYF
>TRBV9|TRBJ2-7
CASGQAGNIQYFDF
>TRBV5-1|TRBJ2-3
CASSLELAGAQYF
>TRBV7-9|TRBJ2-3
CASSLDGGGRQPHF
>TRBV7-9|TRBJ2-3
CASSFQRSGGYEQF
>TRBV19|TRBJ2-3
CASSIEAVHSDTQYF
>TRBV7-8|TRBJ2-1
CASSLSGSHNTQYF
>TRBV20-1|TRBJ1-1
CSASSWGRVLGTEAFF
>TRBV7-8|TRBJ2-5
CASTLGRARGTQYF
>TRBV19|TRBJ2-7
CASSIDRTGDEQYF
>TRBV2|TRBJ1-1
CASGLGGTDTQDAFF
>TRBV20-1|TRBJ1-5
CSASEGIAMKPQHF
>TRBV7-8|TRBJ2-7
CASSIAGSSDEQYF
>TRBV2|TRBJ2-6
CASSFAGIYGANVLTF
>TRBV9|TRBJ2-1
CASSDGAVTQYFF
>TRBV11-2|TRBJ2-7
CASSYGAGDEQYF
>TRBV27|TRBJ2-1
CASQSVVAGGPVNEQFF
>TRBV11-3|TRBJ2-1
CASSLDLTEYNEQFF
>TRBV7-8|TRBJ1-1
CASSLAGGRDTEAFF
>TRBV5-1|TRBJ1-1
CASSLGDLNTEAFF
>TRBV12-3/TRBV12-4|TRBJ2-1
CASSRYLRDAPSNEQFF
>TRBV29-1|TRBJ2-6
CSVSGGSYGANVLTF
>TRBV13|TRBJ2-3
CASTQGGTDTQYF
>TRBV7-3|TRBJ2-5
CATSRGCAQENKYF
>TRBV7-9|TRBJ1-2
CASSLGGVSGLVYGYTF